This T cell receptor beta chain was obtained from a study of blood T cell repertoires in COVID-19. Study context: T cells, B-cell-depleted T cells, or PBMCs provided the cDNA or gDNA that served as material.

Source study methods: Reference gene primer amplification yielded estimated nucleated cell counts. Sequenced by immunoSEQ multiplex PCR; TCRdb stores in-frame clones only, minus some. V and J calls and clone size are given by that table; D and trimming were obtained from the DNA. The sample comprises roughly 100,000 clones, around 83% of which are singletons, and 2.5% to 3.5% rests with the top ten. The V gene's germline CDR1 is SNHLY and CDR2 FYNNEI. V dropped 4 bases and J dropped 9 bases, with 19 bases sitting between them. The CDR3 spans 16 residues. This receptor was obtained from a woman of 80 years or more with active or convalescent COVID-19. Sequencing was carried out using peripheral blood. The chain employs TRBV2 and TRBJ1-6, with a possible D match to TRBD1 (6 bases). CDR3 loop: CASSVEQGIIGSPLHF. For the CDR3, the DNA is TGTGCCAGCAGTGTCGAACAGGGAATCATCGGTTCACCCCTCCACTTT. The full variable domain, completed using reference TRBV2 and TRBJ1-6, is EPEVTQTPSHQVTQMGQEVILRCVPISNHLYFYWYRQILGQKVEFLVSFYNNEISEKSEIFDDQFSVERPDGSNFTLKIRSTKLEDSAMYFCASSVEQGIIGSPLHFGNGTRLTVT.